The 23 T cell receptor beta chains presented below share a single source sample, sequenced in a study of shared clonotypes between healthy human individuals (dated by TCRdb to between 2020 and 2021). Library construction relied on the immunoSEQ multiplex PCR assay. Drawn from immuneACCESS, this table holds only the in-frame rearrangements with V and J called that TCRdb kept. Clones are partly lost; checked studies trace under half to an unresolved V gene and leave the rest unexplained. This sample has about half a million clones in its table, and more than 70% of those were observed once. The biggest ten clones account for around 12% of the sample. Specimen: PBMCs. Receptor source: a woman aged 40-49 years in good health. Some clones in this sample may be carry-over from other donors' samples.

The rearrangement joins TRBV5-6 to TRBJ2-7; 7 bases align to TRBD1. CDR1 and CDR2 from the germline V gene are SGHDT and YYEEEE. V was clipped by 5 bases and J by 3 bases; unmatched bases: 8. This CDR3 is 14 amino acids long. The CDR3 DNA is TGTGCCAGCAGTAAAGGGAGACAGGGCTACGAGCAGTACTTC. Translation: CASSKGRQGYEQYF.

The V call is TRBV19, the J call TRBJ2-3; D ambiguous. V shed 10 bases and J shed 1 base, with 12 bases lying between them. This CDR3 comprises 13 residues. Germline-derived CDR1 and CDR2 are LNHDA and SQIVND (reference sequence). The CDR3 spells CATTQGGTDTQYF. CDR3 sequence (DNA): TGTGCCACTACCCAAGGTGGCACAGATACGCAGTATTTT.

The rearrangement joins TRBV27 to TRBJ2-7; tentatively, D is TRBD1 (6 bases). From germline, CDR1 is MNHEY and CDR2 SMNVEV (reference sequence). The CDR3 totals 15 residues. Deletions cut 3 bases from V and 1 base from J, with 13 bases between. CDR3 sequence (DNA): TGTGCCAGCAGTTTGGGGCAGGGGCTGTCCTACGAGCAGTACTTC. Encoded protein: CASSLGQGLSYEQYF.

The genes are TRBV6-5 and TRBJ1-5; 10 positions match TRBD1. Germline CDR1 is MNHEY and CDR2 is SVGAGI. V lost 4 bases, J lost 6 bases, and 3 bases stayed unmatched. This CDR3 is 14 amino acids long. The DNA of the CDR3 is TGTGCCAGCAGTTGGGACAGGGGTGCTCAGCCCCAGCATTTT. This gives the protein CASSWDRGAQPQHF.

This chain uses TRBV19 with TRBJ2-1; 9 nucleotides agree with TRBD2. CDR1 LNHDA and CDR2 SQIVND come from the germline V gene (reference sequence). Germline trimming cut 5 bases from V and 10 bases from J; bases unmatched to any gene: 18. This CDR3 is 17 amino acids long. The CDR3 DNA follows: TGTGCCAGTAGTCCCCCCAAAGGACTAGCGCGATGGCAGGAGCAGTTCTTC. This sequence encodes CASSPPKGLARWQEQFF.

The V call is TRBV25-1, the J call TRBJ2-1; D unclear. V shed 1 base and J shed 3 bases, with 10 bases lying between them. The CDR3 is 15 amino acids. Germline-derived CDR1 and CDR2 are MGHDK and SYGVNS. The CDR3 nucleotides read TGTGCCAGCAGTGAATCCGGTCGGGTCTACAATGAGCAGTTCTTC. Residues: CASSESGRVYNEQFF.

This clone was counted a few times. The J gene is TRBJ2-2, the V gene TRBV7-3, with unresolved D. The germline V gene has CDR1 SGHTA and CDR2 FQGTGA. Trimming left V 6 bases short and J 2 bases short, with 10 bases between. This CDR3 is 14 amino acids long. CDR3 in DNA: TGTGCCAGCAGGGACGGACCAAACACCGGGGAGCTGTTTTTT. Its translation is CASRDGPNTGELFF.

The chain links TRBV6-1 to TRBJ2-7, with no clear D. The CDR3 loop spans 10 amino acids. The V gene's germline CDR1 is MNHNS and CDR2 SASEGT. The V end lost 6 bases, the J end lost 6 bases, and 6 bases lay between the germline ends. CDR3 sequence reads: CASSRTEQYF. CDR3 DNA sequence: TGTGCCAGCAGCCGAACCGAGCAGTACTTC.

The CDR3 spells CASSPGPRGQPTGELFF. CDR3 in DNA: TGTGCCAGCTCACCGGGGCCGAGGGGACAGCCCACCGGGGAGCTGTTTTTT. This chain uses TRBV18 with TRBJ2-2, with TRBD1 identical over 7 bases. Germline CDR1 KGHSH, CDR2 LQKENI. CDR3 length: 17 residues. With 3 bases clipped from V and 4 bases from J, the junction kept 11 bases outside the gene matches.

The rearrangement links TRBV5-5 to TRBJ1-4, with D possibly being TRBD1 (5 bases). CDR3 length: 15 residues. The V and J ends lost 1 base and 7 bases respectively, with 14 bases between them. CDR1 is SGHKS and CDR2 is YYEKEE in the germline V gene (reference sequence). CDR3 protein: CASSLYGGDGEKLFF. CDR3 nucleotide sequence: TGTGCCAGCAGCTTGTACGGGGGAGACGGTGAAAAACTGTTTTTT.

Only a few counts were recorded for this clone. The V gene is TRBV28, the J gene TRBJ2-7; D possibly uses TRBD1 or TRBD2 (5 bases each). Per germline, CDR1 MDHEN and CDR2 SYDVKM. This CDR3 spans 14 amino acids. The V end was cut by 3 bases, the J end by 4 bases, with 13 bases between. The CDR3 loop is CASSFLGEEYEQYF. In DNA, the CDR3 is TGTGCCAGCAGTTTTTTGGGGGAAGAGTACGAGCAGTACTTC.

CDR3 protein: CASSSPGQGDHYEQYF. In DNA form, the CDR3 reads TGTGCCAGCAGCTCTCCCGGACAGGGTGACCATTACGAGCAGTACTTC. The J gene is TRBJ2-7, the V gene TRBV13; TRBD1 matches 8 bases. There are 16 residues in the CDR3. In germline, CDR1 is PRHDT, CDR2 FYEKMQ (reference sequence). V lost 4 bases to trimming and J lost 4 bases; unmatched junction nucleotides: 12.

This clone occurred many times. V and J are TRBV9 and TRBJ2-1; 8 bases are shared with TRBD2. Germline V gene lookup returns CDR1 SGDLS and CDR2 YYNGEE. The CDR3 sequence is 16 residues long. V dropped 0 bases and J dropped 7; count of bases not matched to a gene: 9. DNA for the CDR3: TGTGCCAGCAGCGTAGATGCGGCGGGAGGTTGGAATGAGCAGTTCTTC. Its translation: CASSVDAAGGWNEQFF.

The chain employs TRBV7-9 and TRBJ2-1; D remains unclear. The CDR3 runs to 15 residues. Germline-derived CDR1 and CDR2 are SEHNR and FQNEAQ (reference sequence). V gave up 5 bases and J gave up 2 bases, with 13 bases separating them. CDR3 bases: TGTGCCAGCAGCCGTCTTATAACAGCCTACAATGAGCAGTTCTTC. Residues: CASSRLITAYNEQFF.

The rearrangement joins TRBV5-1 to TRBJ1-2; 7 positions agree with TRBD1. CDR3 length: 16 residues. CDR1 is SGHRS and CDR2 is YFSETQ in the germline V gene. With 0 bases clipped from V and 0 bases from J, the junction kept 5 bases outside the gene matches. The CDR3 here is CASSLAPGQSNYGYTF. Here the CDR3 DNA reads TGCGCCAGCAGCTTGGCTCCGGGACAGTCTAACTATGGCTACACCTTC.

The chain recombines TRBV7-8 with TRBJ1-1; 10 nucleotides match TRBD1. V shed 4 bases, J shed 0 bases, and the junction held 2 bases outside the gene matches. The germline V gene has CDR1 SGHVS and CDR2 FQNEAQ. The CDR3 has 15 amino acids. In DNA form, the CDR3 reads TGTGCCAGCAGCTGGGGACAGGGGATGAACACTGAAGCTTTCTTT. Encoded protein: CASSWGQGMNTEAFF.

The chain is built from TRBV9 and TRBJ2-3; possible D gene TRBD2, 6 bases. Trimming took off 2 bases at V and 5 bases at J, with 15 bases between the two ends. Germline assignment: CDR1 SGDLS and CDR2 YYNGEE. The CDR3 loop spans 15 amino acids. CDR3 amino acids: CASSVYGSGQDTQYF. As DNA, the CDR3 is TGTGCCAGCAGCGTCTACGGGAGTGGACAAGATACGCAGTATTTT.

This chain joins TRBV7-8 and TRBJ2-2; no firm D call. Germline V gives CDR1 SGHVS, CDR2 FQNEAQ. CDR3 size: 12 residues. Trimming removed 2 bases from V and 6 bases from J, with 4 bases in between. CDR3 loop: CASSLWAGELFF. In DNA form, the CDR3 reads TGTGCCAGCAGCTTATGGGCCGGGGAGCTGTTTTTT.

Details on this clone: This CDR3 is also generated by other DNA sequences in the sample. The chain combines TRBV28 with TRBJ2-1; a weak D match, TRBD1 (6 bases). This CDR3 is 12 amino acids long. CDR1 and CDR2 (germline): MDHEN, SYDVKM. V lost 4 bases and J 10 bases, leaving 11 bases between the germline ends. CDR3 in amino acids: CASSSTGREQFF. The CDR3 region has the DNA TGTGCCAGCAGTTCGACAGGTCGCGAGCAGTTCTTC.

The V call is TRBV28, the J call TRBJ1-2; 10 positions match TRBD1. The germline gives CDR1 MDHEN, CDR2 SYDVKM. J was trimmed by 6 bases and V by 4 bases; bases with no gene match: 5. The CDR3 length is 14 residues. The chain's CDR3 is CASSSGTGVNGYTF. The DNA of the CDR3 is TGTGCCAGCAGTTCCGGGACAGGGGTGAATGGCTACACCTTC.

CDR3 in DNA: TGTGCCAGCAGCTTGGACCAGGGACGGGCGGGGGAGCAGTACTTC. Translated: CASSLDQGRAGEQYF. The rearrangement uses TRBV5-4 and TRBJ2-7, with TRBD2 as a possible D gene (6 bases). The germline V gene has CDR1 SGHNT and CDR2 YYREEE (reference sequence). V was pared by 0 bases and J by 7 bases, with 17 bases between. The CDR3 loop spans 15 amino acids.

The chain has TRBV19 and TRBJ2-7; TRBD2 matches at 14 bases. CDR3 length: 16 residues. Germline CDR1 reads LNHDA; CDR2 reads SQIVND (reference sequence). J gave up 2 bases and V 5 bases, and 5 bases lay outside the gene matches. The CDR3 sequence is CASSPRLAGGPYEQYF. The DNA of the CDR3 is TGTGCCAGTAGTCCGAGACTAGCGGGAGGGCCCTACGAGCAGTACTTC. Supplemented by reference TRBV19 and TRBJ2-7, the full variable domain reads DGGITQSPKYLFRKEGQNVTLSCEQNLNHDAMYWYRQDPGQGLRLIYYSQIVNDFQKGDIAEGYSVSREKKESFPLTVTSAQKNPTAFYLCASSPRLAGGPYEQYFGPGTRLTVT.

V and J are TRBV2 and TRBJ2-7; 11 nucleotides match TRBD1. Germline lookup yields CDR1 SNHLY and CDR2 FYNNEI. V was clipped by 5 bases and J by 2 bases; unmatched bases: 8. The CDR3 contains 16 residues. The CDR3 spells CASSTDRGPVTYEQYF. CDR3 DNA: TGTGCCAGCAGTACGGACAGGGGGCCGGTAACCTACGAGCAGTACTTC. Looking up the rest from reference TRBV2 and TRBJ2-7 gives the full variable domain: EPEVTQTPSHQVTQMGQEVILRCVPISNHLYFYWYRQILGQKVEFLVSFYNNEISEKSEIFDDQFSVERPDGSNFTLKIRSTKLEDSAMYFCASSTDRGPVTYEQYFGPGTRLTVT.